These 30 T cell receptor beta chains came from one sample sequenced in a study of T-cell reconstitution after alpha-beta-depleted transplantation in children. This sample's TCRbeta library carried unique molecular identifier barcodes. MiXCR, run by TCRdb on the PCR reads, gives a single entry per CDR3 protein. In the table there are about 1,000,000 distinct CDR3 sequences, about 30% of which are singletons. The starting material was PBMCs, mostly from graft donor cells, obtained 360 days after TCRalphabeta/CD19-depleted stem cell transplant. All receptors derive from a boy in the first two years of life who had a stem cell transplant for SCID, so the T cells may come from the graft donor.

The chain uses TRBV20-1 and TRBJ2-1, with a possible D match to TRBD1 (6 bases). In germline, CDR1 is DFQATT, CDR2 SNEGSKA (reference sequence). With 6 bases removed from V and 0 bases from J, the gap between germline ends came to 12 bases. This CDR3 comprises 14 residues. CDR3 bases: TGCAGTGCCAATGCGGACAGCTCCTACAATGAGCAGTTCTTC. It is translated as CSANADSSYNEQFF.

The chain joins TRBV28 to TRBJ2-7, with D perhaps TRBD1 (5 bases). Trimming took off 10 bases at V and 6 bases at J, with 19 bases between the two ends. Germline V gives CDR1 MDHEN, CDR2 SYDVKM. This CDR3 spans 13 amino acids. The chain's CDR3 is CATQGRGRSEQYF. In DNA form, the CDR3 reads TGTGCCACCCAAGGAAGGGGCAGAAGCGAGCAGTACTTC. The full variable domain, completed using reference TRBV28 and TRBJ2-7, is DVKVTQSSRYLVKRTGEKVFLECVQDMDHENMFWYRQDPGLGLRLIYFSYDVKMKEKGDIPEGYSVSREKKERFSLILESASTNQTSMYLCATQGRGRSEQYFGPGTRLTVT.

This clonotype was seen a single time. The CDR3 loop is CASSLLRRNTGELFF. CDR3 coding DNA: TGTGCCAGCAGTTTACTCCGACGGAACACCGGGGAGCTGTTTTTT. This sequence joins TRBV28 and TRBJ2-2; D remains ambiguous. The CDR3 contains 15 residues. Germline CDR1 and CDR2: MDHEN and SYDVKM. Trimming took 2 bases from V and 1 from J, leaving 8 bases between them.

This chain joins TRBV4-2 and TRBJ2-4; D is perhaps TRBD2 (6 bases). Germline V gene data show CDR1 as LGHNA and CDR2 as YNFKEQ. CDR3 length: 18 amino acids. The V end lost 0 bases, the J end lost 0 bases, and 15 bases lay between the germline ends. CDR3 DNA sequence: TGTGCCAGCAGCCAAGATGCGGGGACGCTCCTAGCCAAAAACATTCAGTACTTC. Translation gives CASSQDAGTLLAKNIQYF.

In this sample, this clonotype turned up a few times. CDR3 DNA sequence: TGCGCCAGCAGCCCTGGGACAGGGGCGACTATAACAGATACGCAGTATTTT. This encodes CASSPGTGATITDTQYF. V gene TRBV5-1 combines with J gene TRBJ2-3; 10 bases are shared with TRBD1. The CDR3 is 17 amino acids. V was pared by 4 bases and J by 3 bases, with 11 bases of the junction left unmatched. The germline gives CDR1 SGHRS, CDR2 YFSETQ.

This clonotype was found many times. J is TRBJ2-1 and V is TRBV5-1; possibly TRBD1 for D (5 bases). Looked up from germline, CDR1 is SGHRS and CDR2 is YFSETQ. Trimming removed 0 bases from V and 15 bases from J, with 10 bases in between. This CDR3 comprises 11 residues. CDR3 nucleotide sequence: TGCGCCAGCAGCTTGGCGAGAAGGGGGTTCTTC. Translation gives CASSLARRGFF. Looking up the rest from reference TRBV5-1 and TRBJ2-1 gives the full variable domain: KAGVTQTPRYLIKTRGQQVTLSCSPISGHRSVSWYQQTPGQGLQFLFEYFSETQRNKGNFPGRFSGRQFSNSRSEMNVSTLELGDSALYLCASSLARRGFFGPGTRLTVL.

The J gene is TRBJ2-3, the V gene TRBV27, with TRBD2 as a possible D gene (5 bases). From germline, CDR1 is MNHEY and CDR2 SMNVEV (reference sequence). This CDR3 comprises 12 residues. The V end lost 9 bases, the J end lost 0 bases, and 7 bases lay between the germline ends. Written as DNA, the CDR3 is TGTGCCAGTGACTATAGCACAGATACGCAGTATTTT. Its translation is CASDYSTDTQYF.

This clonotype was detected many times. This chain joins TRBV18 and TRBJ2-5, with D perhaps TRBD1 (5 bases). The germline CDR1 and CDR2 sequences are KGHSH and LQKENI. V was cut by 3 bases and J by 4 bases, with 9 bases left in between. The CDR3 covers 13 residues. CDR3 region: CASSPSRGETQYF. DNA of the CDR3: TGTGCCAGCTCACCTTCAAGGGGAGAGACCCAGTACTTC.

This chain uses TRBV15 with TRBJ2-1; the D is unclear. Trimming removed 0 bases at V and 7 bases at J, with 7 bases between. Looked up from germline, CDR1 is LNHNV and CDR2 is YYDKDF (reference sequence). The CDR3 loop spans 13 amino acids. CDR3 sequence (DNA): TGTGCCACCAGCAGAGATCGTATGAATGAGCAGTTCTTC. This gives the protein CATSRDRMNEQFF.

This clonotype was seen only a few times. The V and J genes are TRBV5-1 and TRBJ1-1, with D perhaps TRBD1 (5 bases). V dropped 5 bases and J dropped 5 bases, with 16 bases sitting between them. Germline CDR1 is SGHRS and CDR2 is YFSETQ. The length of the CDR3 is 14 residues. The CDR3 bases are TGCGCCAGCAGAATCGGGGCGCAAGTAACTGAAGCTTTCTTT. Encoded protein: CASRIGAQVTEAFF.

The chain joins TRBV11-1 to TRBJ2-3; possible D gene TRBD2, 6 bases. The germline CDR1 and CDR2 sequences are SGHAT and FQDESV (reference sequence). This CDR3 spans 19 amino acids. The V gene lost 10 bases and the J gene lost 3 bases, with 32 bases spanning the gap. The CDR3 DNA follows: TGTGCCAATACATGGGGGGACTCAAACCCTCACTTTCAAACAGATACGCAGTATTTT. This encodes CANTWGDSNPHFQTDTQYF.

This clonotype was counted between two and nine times. V usage is TRBV20-1 and J usage is TRBJ2-7; no clear D. Germline assignment: CDR1 DFQATT and CDR2 SNEGSKA (reference sequence). The germline V and J ends were trimmed by 6 bases and 7 bases, with 16 bases remaining between them. The CDR3 extends over 12 amino acids. The CDR3 here is CSAFDPAREQYF. CDR3 DNA: TGCAGTGCCTTTGACCCGGCAAGGGAGCAGTACTTC.

CDR3 in amino acids: CASTLTALQETQYF. DNA for the CDR3: TGTGCCAGCACCCTTACGGCCCTCCAAGAGACCCAGTACTTC. J is TRBJ2-5 and V is TRBV12-3 or TRBV12-4, with unresolved D. V lost 7 bases to trimming and J lost 1 base, with 13 bases between them. This CDR3 comprises 14 residues.

This clonotype occurred a few times. The rearrangement joins TRBV5-1 to TRBJ2-1; 8 nucleotides match TRBD2. This CDR3 is 15 amino acids long. V lost 4 bases and J lost 2; bases outside the gene matches: 5. Per the germline V gene, CDR1 is SGHRS and CDR2 is YFSETQ. The CDR3 spells CASSEFGGAYNEQFF. The CDR3 DNA sequence: TGCGCCAGCAGCGAGTTCGGGGGGGCCTACAATGAGCAGTTCTTC. The entire variable domain, with the rest obtained from reference TRBV5-1 and TRBJ2-1, is as follows: KAGVTQTPRYLIKTRGQQVTLSCSPISGHRSVSWYQQTPGQGLQFLFEYFSETQRNKGNFPGRFSGRQFSNSRSEMNVSTLELGDSALYLCASSEFGGAYNEQFFGPGTRLTVL.

The chain is built from TRBV30 and TRBJ2-5; 7 nucleotides match TRBD1. J lost 3 bases, V lost 0 bases, and 4 bases had no gene match. Per germline, CDR1 GTSNPN and CDR2 SVGIG (reference sequence). The CDR3 is 14 amino acids. DNA of the CDR3: TGTGCCTGGAGTGTCGACAGGGCCAAAGAGACCCAGTACTTC. Protein sequence: CAWSVDRAKETQYF.

This clonotype occurred a few times. The chain carries TRBV24-1 and TRBJ1-5, with D possibly being TRBD1 (6 bases). There are 14 residues in the CDR3. V lost 4 bases and J 2 bases, leaving 8 bases between the germline ends. In germline, CDR1 is KGHDR, CDR2 SFDVKD. The CDR3 bases are TGTGCCACCAGTGAACCAGGGGGCAATCAGCCCCAGCATTTT. Translation gives CATSEPGGNQPQHF.

This clonotype was seen a handful of times. The chain uses TRBV4-3 and TRBJ2-1; 12 nucleotides agree with TRBD2. Germline CDR1 is LGHNA and CDR2 is YSLEER. This CDR3 region has 13 residues. V lost 4 bases and J lost 13; bases outside the gene matches: 5. CDR3 in amino acids: CASSPRTSGVQFF. CDR3 coding DNA: TGCGCCAGCAGCCCGCGGACTAGCGGGGTTCAGTTCTTC.

Here the CDR3 DNA reads TGTGCCAGCAGTTTCAGGGGGCGCATCTGGGGTGAGCAGTTCTTC. Translated, it gives CASSFRGRIWGEQFF. The chain carries TRBV13 and TRBJ2-1; 8 nucleotides align to TRBD1. V shed 6 bases, J shed 9 bases, and the junction held 13 bases outside the gene matches. Germline V gives CDR1 PRHDT, CDR2 FYEKMQ (reference sequence). The CDR3 runs to 15 residues.

A remark on this clonotype: This could be a read error, since a much larger clone is one nucleotide away. The chain is built from TRBV7-2 and TRBJ2-7; D is possibly TRBD2 (6 bases). This CDR3 comprises 14 residues. CDR1 and CDR2 from the germline V gene are SGHTA and FQGNSA. The CDR3 is CASSLAGKGGERYF. CDR3 DNA sequence: TGTGCCAGCAGCTTAGCAGGGAAGGGAGGCGAGCGGTACTTC.

The V call is TRBV20-1, the J call TRBJ2-1; the match to TRBD2 covers 8 bases. This CDR3 has 11 residues. CDR1 and CDR2 from the germline V gene are DFQATT and SNEGSKA (reference sequence). Losses at the gene ends were 3 bases for V and 13 bases for J; bases not matched to a gene: 5. CDR3 nucleotide sequence: TGCAGTGCTAGTAGACTAGCGAGACAGTTCTTC. The encoded protein is CSASRLARQFF.

The genes are TRBV4-2 and TRBJ1-2, with D uncertain. Trimming left V 4 bases short and J 4 bases short, with 16 bases between. This CDR3 has 15 residues. Germline-derived CDR1 and CDR2 are LGHNA and YNFKEQ. CDR3 in DNA: TGTGCCAGCAGCCCGGGGATCTTGGAGGGCTATGGCTACACCTTC. Translation: CASSPGILEGYGYTF.

This clonotype showed up just a few times. The chain combines TRBV29-1 with TRBJ2-5; D gene unclear. The V gene's germline CDR1 is SQVTM and CDR2 ANQGSEA. V dropped 0 bases and J dropped 5 bases, with 10 bases sitting between them. The CDR3 is made up of 13 amino acids. The CDR3 coding sequence is TGCAGCGTTGAAGATCTTCGCGGCGAGACCCAGTACTTC. This codes for CSVEDLRGETQYF.

Only a few counts were recorded for this clonotype. V is TRBV5-1 and J is TRBJ2-3; 12 nucleotides align to TRBD2. CDR1 is SGHRS, CDR2 YFSETQ, per germline. The V and J ends lost 2 bases and 2 bases, in that order; junction bases with no gene match: 12. CDR3 length: 19 residues. For the CDR3, the DNA is TGCGCCAGCAGCTTTTACTTAAAGACTAGCGGGGGCCTCACAGATACGCAGTATTTT. It is translated as CASSFYLKTSGGLTDTQYF.

This sequence joins TRBV27 and TRBJ2-7; D possibly corresponds to TRBD2 (7 bases). From germline, CDR1 is MNHEY and CDR2 SMNVEV (reference sequence). The CDR3 has 15 amino acids. V was pared by 5 bases and J by 1 base, with 15 bases between. CDR3 DNA sequence: TGTGCCAGCAGTCGGTACCGGGGGGCGTCCTACGAGCAGTACTTC. Translating it yields CASSRYRGASYEQYF.

The chain links TRBV3-1 to TRBJ2-5, with TRBD2 identical over 7 bases. CDR1 and CDR2 (germline): LGHDT, YNNKEL (reference sequence). Unmatched junction bases numbered 10, after V lost 7 bases and J lost 2 bases. This CDR3 comprises 15 residues. CDR3 sequence reads: CASTRRGSGQETQYF. CDR3 sequence (DNA): TGTGCCAGCACCCGGAGGGGTAGCGGGCAAGAGACCCAGTACTTC.

V and J are TRBV7-6 and TRBJ2-7, with 11 bases aligning to TRBD2. With V trimmed by 2 bases and J by 6 bases, 3 bases remained unmatched. Germline assignment: CDR1 SGHVS and CDR2 FNYEAQ. This CDR3 is built from 14 residues. CDR3 protein: CASSLIAGGGEQYF. CDR3 DNA sequence: TGTGCCAGCAGCTTAATAGCGGGGGGGGGCGAGCAGTACTTC.

There are a few counts of this clonotype. The J gene is TRBJ2-5, the V gene TRBV6-1, with 10 positions matching TRBD1. The germline V gene encodes CDR1 MNHNS and CDR2 SASEGT. The V segment lost 5 bases and the J segment 6 bases; nucleotides outside the gene matches: 6. The length of the CDR3 is 14 residues. For the CDR3, the DNA is TGTGCCAGCAGTACCCTCGACAGGGGGCAGACCCAGTACTTC. Its translation is CASSTLDRGQTQYF.

This clonotype was counted a few times. The J gene is TRBJ2-7, the V gene TRBV20-1; D may be TRBD1 or TRBD2 (5 bases each). Trimming took off 3 bases at V and 4 bases at J, with 16 bases between the two ends. The CDR3 loop spans 14 amino acids. CDR1 is DFQATT and CDR2 is SNEGSKA in the germline V gene (reference sequence). CDR3 DNA: TGCAGTGCTAGGGGGGTAAGGGGCGCATACGAGCAGTACTTC. Its translation: CSARGVRGAYEQYF.

The chain uses TRBV2 and TRBJ2-2; D uncertain. Trimming cost V 4 bases and J 6 bases, with 9 bases left between them. Germline CDR1 is SNHLY and CDR2 is FYNNEI. The CDR3 runs to 13 residues. The CDR3 DNA reads TGTGCCAGCAGTGCACTAATCTCCGGGGAGCTGTTTTTT. Residues: CASSALISGELFF.

The gene calls are TRBV12-3 or TRBV12-4 and TRBJ1-5, with 9 bases aligning to TRBD1. The length of the CDR3 is 15 residues. J was trimmed by 2 bases and V by 8 bases; bases with no gene match: 7. The CDR3 DNA sequence: TGTGCCAGCGCCAAGGGACAGGGCGGCAATCAGCCCCAGCATTTT. Protein product: CASAKGQGGNQPQHF.